This entry concerns a single T cell receptor (beta chain). What it recognizes is unknown. The sample is drawn from a study of shared clonotypes between healthy human individuals. Study results and limitations: Naive subsets usually exceeded memory subsets in estimated richness.

Sequencing used immunoSEQ multiplex PCR; TCRdb keeps in-frame clones, though not all of them. This sample has 2 million to 2.5 million clones, with 80% to 95% found just once. Nashville, Tennessee was home to all donors, who were Caucasian adults. Germline CDR1 is SGHTA and CDR2 is FQGNSA. This CDR3 region has 16 residues. Trimming removed 1 base from V and 6 bases from J; junction bases left unmatched: 7. Sequenced sample: naive CD4+ T cells from PBMCs. The subset denotes: CD45RA+ positively selected. J is TRBJ2-3 and V is TRBV7-2, with 10 nucleotides matching TRBD2. The source of this sequence is a man between 18 and 29 years old in good health. Some clones in this sample may be carry-over from other donors' samples. The chain's CDR3 is CASSLGLAGVGDTQYF. CDR3 nucleotide sequence: TGTGCCAGCAGCTTAGGCCTAGCGGGAGTAGGTGATACGCAGTATTTT.